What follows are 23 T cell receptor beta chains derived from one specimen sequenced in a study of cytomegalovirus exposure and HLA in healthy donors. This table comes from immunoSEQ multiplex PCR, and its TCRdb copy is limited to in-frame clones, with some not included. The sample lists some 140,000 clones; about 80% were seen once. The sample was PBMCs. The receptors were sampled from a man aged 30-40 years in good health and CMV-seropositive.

The CDR3 loop is CASSPGLAGGPVDNEQFF. The CDR3 DNA sequence: TGTGCCAGCAGCCCGGGACTAGCGGGAGGGCCGGTCGACAATGAGCAGTTCTTC. The genes are TRBV13 and TRBJ2-1; 16 nucleotides match TRBD2. The length of the CDR3 is 18 residues. From germline, CDR1 is PRHDT and CDR2 FYEKMQ (reference sequence). With 5 bases clipped from V and 5 bases from J, the junction kept 9 bases outside the gene matches.

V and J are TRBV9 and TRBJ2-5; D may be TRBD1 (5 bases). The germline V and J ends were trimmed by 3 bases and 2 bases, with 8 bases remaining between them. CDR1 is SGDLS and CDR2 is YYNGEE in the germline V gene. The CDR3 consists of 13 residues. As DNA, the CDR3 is TGTGCCAGCAGCGCGGACATACAAGAGACCCAGTACTTC. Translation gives CASSADIQETQYF.

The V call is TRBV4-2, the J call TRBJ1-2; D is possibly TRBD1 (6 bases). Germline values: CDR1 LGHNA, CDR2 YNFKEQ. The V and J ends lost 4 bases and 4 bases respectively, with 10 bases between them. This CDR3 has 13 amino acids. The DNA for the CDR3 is TGTGCCAGCAGCCCCGAAGGGGGCTATGGCTACACCTTC. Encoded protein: CASSPEGGYGYTF.

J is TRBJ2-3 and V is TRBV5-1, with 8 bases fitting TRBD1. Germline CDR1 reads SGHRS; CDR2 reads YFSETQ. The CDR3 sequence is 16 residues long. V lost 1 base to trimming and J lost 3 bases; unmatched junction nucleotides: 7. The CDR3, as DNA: TGCGCCAGCAGCTTGATGTCGGGACAGGATACAGATACGCAGTATTTT. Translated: CASSLMSGQDTDTQYF.

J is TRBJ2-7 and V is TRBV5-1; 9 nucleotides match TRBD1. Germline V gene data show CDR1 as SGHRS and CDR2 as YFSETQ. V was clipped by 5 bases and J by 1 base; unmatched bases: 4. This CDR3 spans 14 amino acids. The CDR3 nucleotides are TGCGCCAGCAGATCCGGGACAGGGTCCTACGAGCAGTACTTC. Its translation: CASRSGTGSYEQYF.

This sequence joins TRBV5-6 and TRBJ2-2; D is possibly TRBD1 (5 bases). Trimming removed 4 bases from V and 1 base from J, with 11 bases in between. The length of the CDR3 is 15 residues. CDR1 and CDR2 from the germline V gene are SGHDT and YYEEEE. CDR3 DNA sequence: TGTGCCAGCAGCCTAGACACAGGGAACACCGGGGAGCTGTTTTTT. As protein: CASSLDTGNTGELFF.

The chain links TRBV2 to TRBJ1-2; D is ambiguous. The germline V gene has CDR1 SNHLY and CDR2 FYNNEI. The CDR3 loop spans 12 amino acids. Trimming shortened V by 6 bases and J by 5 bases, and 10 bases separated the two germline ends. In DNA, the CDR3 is TGTGCCAGCAGAGTAGGCGGGTATGGCTACACCTTC. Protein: CASRVGGYGYTF.

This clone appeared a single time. CDR3 amino acids: CASSPRSGGGNEQFF. The DNA for the CDR3 is TGTGCCAGCAGCCCCCGTAGCGGGGGGGGGAATGAGCAGTTCTTC. V and J are TRBV5-6 and TRBJ2-1, with TRBD2 matching over 11 bases. CDR1 SGHDT and CDR2 YYEEEE come from the germline V gene. With V trimmed by 4 bases and J by 7 bases, 7 bases remained unmatched. The CDR3 is made up of 15 amino acids.

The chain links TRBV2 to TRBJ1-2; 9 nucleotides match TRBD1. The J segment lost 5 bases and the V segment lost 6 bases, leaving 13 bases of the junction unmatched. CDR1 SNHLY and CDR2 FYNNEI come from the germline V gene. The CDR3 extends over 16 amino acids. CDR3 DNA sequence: TGTGCCAGCAGCGCCGGGACAGGGAGCCAGGGGTATGGCTACACCTTC. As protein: CASSAGTGSQGYGYTF.

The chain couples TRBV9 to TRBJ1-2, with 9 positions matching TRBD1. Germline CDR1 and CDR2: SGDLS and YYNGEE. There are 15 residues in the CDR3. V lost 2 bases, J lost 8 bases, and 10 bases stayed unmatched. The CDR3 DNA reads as TGTGCCAGCAGCGTCACTCCGGGACAGGGACCCGGCTACACCTTC. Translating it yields CASSVTPGQGPGYTF. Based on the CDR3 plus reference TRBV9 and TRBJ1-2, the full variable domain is DSGVTQTPKHLITATGQRVTLRCSPRSGDLSVYWYQQSLDQGLQFLIQYYNGEERAKGNILERFSAQQFPDLHSELNLSSLELGDSALYFCASSVTPGQGPGYTFGSGTRLTVV.

The CDR3 DNA reads TGCGCCAGCGGCCCGGGACAGGGTTACACTGAAGCTTTCTTT. This translates into CASGPGQGYTEAFF. The chain joins TRBV5-1 to TRBJ1-1; 9 nucleotides match TRBD1. The V and J ends lost 7 bases and 3 bases, in that order; junction bases with no gene match: 7. Germline CDR1 SGHRS, CDR2 YFSETQ. The CDR3 has 14 amino acids.

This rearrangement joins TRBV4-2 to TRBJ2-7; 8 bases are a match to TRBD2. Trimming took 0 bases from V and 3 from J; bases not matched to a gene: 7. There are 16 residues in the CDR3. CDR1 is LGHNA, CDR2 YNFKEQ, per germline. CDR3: CASSQDGGGPLYEQYF. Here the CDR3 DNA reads TGTGCCAGCAGCCAAGACGGGGGGGGTCCTCTCTACGAGCAGTACTTC.

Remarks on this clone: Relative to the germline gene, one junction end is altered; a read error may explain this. The CDR3, as DNA: TGTGCCAGCAGTGAATTTCAGCGGACAGGGTCCTCCGAGCAGTACTTC. Translation gives CASSEFQRTGSSEQYF. This chain connects TRBV25-1 to TRBJ2-7; TRBD1 aligns across 8 bases. The CDR3 is made up of 16 amino acids. Germline CDR1 and CDR2: MGHDK and SYGVNS.

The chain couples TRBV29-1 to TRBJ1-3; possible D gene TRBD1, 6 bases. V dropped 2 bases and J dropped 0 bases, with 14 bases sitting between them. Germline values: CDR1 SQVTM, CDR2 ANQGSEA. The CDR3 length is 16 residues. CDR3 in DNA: TGCAGCGTTGAACAACGACGGGGACACTCTGGAAACACCATATATTTT. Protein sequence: CSVEQRRGHSGNTIYF.

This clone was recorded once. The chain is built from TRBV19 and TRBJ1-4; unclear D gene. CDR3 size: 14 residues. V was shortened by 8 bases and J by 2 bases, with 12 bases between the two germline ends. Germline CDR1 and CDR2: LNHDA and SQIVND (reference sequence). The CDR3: CASSVEGTNEKLFF. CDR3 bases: TGTGCCAGTTCCGTGGAGGGTACTAATGAAAAACTGTTTTTT.

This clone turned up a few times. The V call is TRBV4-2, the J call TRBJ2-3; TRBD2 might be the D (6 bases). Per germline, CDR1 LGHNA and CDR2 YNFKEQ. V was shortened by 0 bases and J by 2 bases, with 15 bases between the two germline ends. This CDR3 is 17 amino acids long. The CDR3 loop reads CASSQDRAGKFTDTQYF. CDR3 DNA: TGTGCCAGCAGCCAAGATCGGGCGGGGAAATTCACAGATACGCAGTATTTT.

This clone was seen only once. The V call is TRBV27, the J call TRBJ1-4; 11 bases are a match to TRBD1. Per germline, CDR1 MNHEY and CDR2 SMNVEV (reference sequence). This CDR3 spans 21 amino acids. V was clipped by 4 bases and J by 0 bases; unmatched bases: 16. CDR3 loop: CASSSYLDRGRKEATNEKLFF. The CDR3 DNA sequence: TGTGCCAGCAGTTCTTACTTGGACAGGGGGCGAAAGGAGGCAACTAATGAAAAACTGTTTTTT.

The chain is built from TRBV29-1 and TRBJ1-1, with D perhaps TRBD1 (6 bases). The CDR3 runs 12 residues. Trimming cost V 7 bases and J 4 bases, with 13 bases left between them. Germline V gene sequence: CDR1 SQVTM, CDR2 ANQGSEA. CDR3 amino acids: CSGRTGRTEAFF. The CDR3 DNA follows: TGCAGCGGCCGAACAGGGCGCACTGAAGCTTTCTTT.

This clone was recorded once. CDR3 in amino acids: CASSLTGLSGANVLTF. The CDR3 DNA reads TGTGCCAGCAGCTTGACAGGTCTGTCTGGGGCCAACGTCCTGACTTTC. The gene calls are TRBV5-5 and TRBJ2-6; D is possibly TRBD1 (5 bases). The length of the CDR3 is 16 residues. V was cut by 1 base and J by 1 base, with 9 bases left in between. The germline CDR1 and CDR2 sequences are SGHKS and YYEKEE (reference sequence).

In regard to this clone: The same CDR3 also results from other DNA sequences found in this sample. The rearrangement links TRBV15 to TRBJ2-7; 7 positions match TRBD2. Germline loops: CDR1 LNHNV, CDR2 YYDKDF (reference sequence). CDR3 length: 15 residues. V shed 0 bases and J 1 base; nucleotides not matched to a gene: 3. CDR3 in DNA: TGTGCCACCAGCAGAGACCCGGGGGGATCCTACGAGCAGTACTTC. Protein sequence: CATSRDPGGSYEQYF.

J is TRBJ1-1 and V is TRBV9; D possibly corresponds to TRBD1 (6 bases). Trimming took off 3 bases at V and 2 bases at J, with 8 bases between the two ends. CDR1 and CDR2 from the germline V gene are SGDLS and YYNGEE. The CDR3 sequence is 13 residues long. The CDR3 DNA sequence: TGTGCCAGCAGCGCCAGGGGCAACACTGAAGCTTTCTTT. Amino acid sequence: CASSARGNTEAFF.

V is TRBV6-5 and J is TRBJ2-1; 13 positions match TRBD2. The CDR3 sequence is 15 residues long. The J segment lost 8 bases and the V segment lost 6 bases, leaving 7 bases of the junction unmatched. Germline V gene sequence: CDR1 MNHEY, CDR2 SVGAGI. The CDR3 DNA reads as TGTGCCAGCAGCGGGGGACTAGCGGGGCTGGATGAGCAGTTCTTC. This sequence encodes CASSGGLAGLDEQFF.

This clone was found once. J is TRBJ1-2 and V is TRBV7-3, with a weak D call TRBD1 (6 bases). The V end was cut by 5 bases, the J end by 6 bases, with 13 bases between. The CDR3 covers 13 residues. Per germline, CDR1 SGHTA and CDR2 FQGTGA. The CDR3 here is CASSPSAGDGYTF. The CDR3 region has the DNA TGTGCCAGCAGCCCTTCGGCAGGGGATGGCTACACCTTC. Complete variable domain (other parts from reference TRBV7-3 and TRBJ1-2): GAGVSQTPSNKVTEKGKYVELRCDPISGHTALYWYRQSLGQGPEFLIYFQGTGAADDSGLPNDRFFAVRPEGSVSTLKIQRTERGDSAVYLCASSPSAGDGYTFGSGTRLTVV.